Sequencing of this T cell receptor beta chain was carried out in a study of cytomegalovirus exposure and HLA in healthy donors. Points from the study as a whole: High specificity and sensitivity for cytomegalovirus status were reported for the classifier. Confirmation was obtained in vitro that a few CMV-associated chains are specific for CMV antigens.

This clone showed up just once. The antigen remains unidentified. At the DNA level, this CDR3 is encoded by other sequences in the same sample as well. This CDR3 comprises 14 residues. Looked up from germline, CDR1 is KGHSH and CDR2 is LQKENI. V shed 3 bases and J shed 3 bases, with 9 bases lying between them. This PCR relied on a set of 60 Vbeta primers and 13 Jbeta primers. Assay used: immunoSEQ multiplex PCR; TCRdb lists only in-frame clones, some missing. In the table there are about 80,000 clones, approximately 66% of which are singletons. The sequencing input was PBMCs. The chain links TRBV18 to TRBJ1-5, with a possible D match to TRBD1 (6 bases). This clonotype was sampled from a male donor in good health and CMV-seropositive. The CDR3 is CASSPGQPNQPQHF. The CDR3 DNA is TGTGCCAGCTCACCCGGACAGCCCAATCAGCCCCAGCATTTT.